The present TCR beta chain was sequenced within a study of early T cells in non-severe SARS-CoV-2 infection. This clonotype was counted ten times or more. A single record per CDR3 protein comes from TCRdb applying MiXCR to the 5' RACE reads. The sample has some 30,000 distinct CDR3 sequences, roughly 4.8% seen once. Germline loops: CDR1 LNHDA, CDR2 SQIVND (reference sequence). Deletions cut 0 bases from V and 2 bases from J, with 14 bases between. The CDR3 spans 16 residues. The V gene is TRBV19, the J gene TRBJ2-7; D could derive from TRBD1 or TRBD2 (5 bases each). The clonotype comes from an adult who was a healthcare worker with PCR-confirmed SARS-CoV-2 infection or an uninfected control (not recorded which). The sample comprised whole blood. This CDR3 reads CASSIDPGRAPYEQYF. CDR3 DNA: TGTGCCAGTAGTATAGACCCGGGACGGGCACCCTACGAGCAGTACTTC.